This T cell receptor (beta chain) was recovered during a study of cytomegalovirus exposure and HLA in healthy donors. Findings of the study overall: A missense DCLRE1C variant was associated with V- and J-gene trimming of TCR beta chains in a later analysis, and an independent cohort replicated the association. The classifier reportedly diagnosed cytomegalovirus status with high specificity and sensitivity.

The primer mix had 60 Vbeta and 13 Jbeta primers. Here immunoSEQ multiplex PCR was the method, and the copy in TCRdb shows in-frame clones only, minus some. The data hold some 100,000 clones, with 77% observed a single time. Remarks on this clone: As yet, its antigen is unknown.

The source of this sequence is a man aged 50-60 years in good health and CMV-seropositive. What was sequenced was PBMCs.

The CDR3 bases are TGTGCCAGCTCTCTAACCGGACATACTTACGAGCAGTACTTC. This translates into CASSLTGHTYEQYF. The J gene is TRBJ2-7, the V gene TRBV7-9; D is perhaps TRBD1 (5 bases). The germline CDR1 and CDR2 sequences are SEHNR and FQNEAQ (reference sequence). CDR3 length: 14 amino acids. Trimming stripped 8 bases from V and 4 bases from J, with 18 bases between. Filled out from reference TRBV7-9 and TRBJ2-7, the complete variable domain reads DTGVSQNPRHKITKRGQNVTFRCDPISEHNRLYWYRQTLGQGPEFLTYFQNEAQLEKSRLLSDRFSAERPKGSFSTLEIQRTEQGDSAMYLCASSLTGHTYEQYFGPGTRLTVT.